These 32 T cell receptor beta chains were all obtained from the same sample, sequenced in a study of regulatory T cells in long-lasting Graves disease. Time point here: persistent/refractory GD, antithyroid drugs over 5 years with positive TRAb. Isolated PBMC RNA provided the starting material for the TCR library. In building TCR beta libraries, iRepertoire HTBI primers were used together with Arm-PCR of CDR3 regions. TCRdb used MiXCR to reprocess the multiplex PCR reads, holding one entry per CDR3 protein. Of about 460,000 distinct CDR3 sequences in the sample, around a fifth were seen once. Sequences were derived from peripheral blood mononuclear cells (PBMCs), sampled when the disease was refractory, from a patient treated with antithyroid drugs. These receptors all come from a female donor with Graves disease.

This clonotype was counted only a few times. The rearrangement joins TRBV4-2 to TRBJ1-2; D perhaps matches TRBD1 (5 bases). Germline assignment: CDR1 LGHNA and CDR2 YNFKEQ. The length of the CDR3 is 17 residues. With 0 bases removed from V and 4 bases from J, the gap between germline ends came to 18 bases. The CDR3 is CASSQDTAGLPSYGYTF. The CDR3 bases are TGTGCCAGCAGCCAAGATACAGCGGGACTTCCGTCCTATGGCTACACCTTC.

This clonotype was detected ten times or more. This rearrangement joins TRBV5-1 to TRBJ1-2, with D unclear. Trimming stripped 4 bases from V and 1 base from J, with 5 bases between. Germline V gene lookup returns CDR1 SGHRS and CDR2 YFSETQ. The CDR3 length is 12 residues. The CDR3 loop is CASSADNYGYTF. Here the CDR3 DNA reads TGCGCCAGCAGCGCAGATAACTATGGCTACACCTTC. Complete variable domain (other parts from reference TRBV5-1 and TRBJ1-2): KAGVTQTPRYLIKTRGQQVTLSCSPISGHRSVSWYQQTPGQGLQFLFEYFSETQRNKGNFPGRFSGRQFSNSRSEMNVSTLELGDSALYLCASSADNYGYTFGSGTRLTVV.

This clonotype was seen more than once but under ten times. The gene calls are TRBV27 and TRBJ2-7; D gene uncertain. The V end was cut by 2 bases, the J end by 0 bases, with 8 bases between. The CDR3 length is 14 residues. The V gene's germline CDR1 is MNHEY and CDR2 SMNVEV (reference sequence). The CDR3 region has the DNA TGTGCCAGCAGTTTAATACAGAACTCCTACGAGCAGTACTTC. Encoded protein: CASSLIQNSYEQYF.

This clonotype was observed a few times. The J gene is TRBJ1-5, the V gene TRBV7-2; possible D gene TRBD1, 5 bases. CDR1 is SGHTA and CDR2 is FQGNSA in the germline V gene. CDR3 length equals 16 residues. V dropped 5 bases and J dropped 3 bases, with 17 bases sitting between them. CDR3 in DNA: TGTGCCAGCAGCCCAGCCGGGACCGATTACAATCAGCCCCAGCATTTT. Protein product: CASSPAGTDYNQPQHF.

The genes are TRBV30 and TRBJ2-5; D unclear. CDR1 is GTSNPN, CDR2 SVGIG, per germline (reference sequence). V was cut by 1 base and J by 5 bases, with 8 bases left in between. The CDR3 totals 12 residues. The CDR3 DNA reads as TGTGCCTGGAGTGCCCAAGCGGAGACCCAGTACTTC. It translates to CAWSAQAETQYF.

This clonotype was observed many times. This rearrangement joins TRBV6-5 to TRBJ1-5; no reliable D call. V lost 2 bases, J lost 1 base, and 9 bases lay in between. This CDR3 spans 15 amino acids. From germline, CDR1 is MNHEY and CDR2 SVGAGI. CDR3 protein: CASSYLYQSNQPQHF. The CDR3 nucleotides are TGTGCCAGCAGTTACCTCTACCAGAGCAATCAGCCCCAGCATTTT.

CDR3 loop: CSASSTVGEQFF. The CDR3 nucleotides are TGCAGTGCTAGTAGCACAGTTGGTGAGCAGTTCTTC. The rearrangement joins TRBV20-1 to TRBJ2-1; D is undetermined. CDR1 and CDR2 (germline): DFQATT, SNEGSKA (reference sequence). Between the trimmed V and J ends, which lost 3 bases and 9 bases, there was a span of 12 bases. The CDR3 runs to 12 residues.

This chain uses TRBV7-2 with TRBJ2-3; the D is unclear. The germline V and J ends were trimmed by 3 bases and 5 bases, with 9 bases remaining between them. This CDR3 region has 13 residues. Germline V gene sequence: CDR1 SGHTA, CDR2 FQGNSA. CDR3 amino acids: CASSFGVGDTQYF. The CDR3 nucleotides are TGTGCCAGCAGCTTTGGTGTTGGAGATACGCAGTATTTT.

The CDR3 nucleotides are TGTGCCTGGAGTGTACTGAATCAGCCCCAGCATTTT. It encodes CAWSVLNQPQHF. The chain carries TRBV30 and TRBJ1-5, with D unclear. This CDR3 is 12 amino acids long. CDR1 and CDR2 (germline): GTSNPN, SVGIG (reference sequence). V lost 0 bases, J lost 4 bases, and 4 bases lay in between.

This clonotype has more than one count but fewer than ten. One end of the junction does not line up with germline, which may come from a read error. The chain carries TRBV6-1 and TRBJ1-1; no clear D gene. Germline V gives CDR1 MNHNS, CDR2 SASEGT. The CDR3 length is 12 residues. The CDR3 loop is CATSEALTEAFF. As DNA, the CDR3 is TGTGCCACCAGTGAAGCACTAACTGAAGCTTTCTTT.

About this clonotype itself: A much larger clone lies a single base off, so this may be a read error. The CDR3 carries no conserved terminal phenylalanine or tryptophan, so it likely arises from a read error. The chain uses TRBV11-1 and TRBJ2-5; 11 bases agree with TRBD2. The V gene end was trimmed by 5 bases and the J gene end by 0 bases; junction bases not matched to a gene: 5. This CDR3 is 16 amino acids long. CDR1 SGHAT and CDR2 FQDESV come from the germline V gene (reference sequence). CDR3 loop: CASSPRLAGNQETQYL. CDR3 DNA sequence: TGTGCCAGCAGCCCGCGACTAGCGGGAAACCAAGAGACCCAGTACCTC.

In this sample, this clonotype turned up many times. The CDR3 sequence: CASSQGQLNQPQHF. The CDR3 coding sequence is TGTGCCAGCAGCCAGGGACAGCTCAATCAGCCCCAGCATTTT. The chain carries TRBV7-2 and TRBJ1-5, with TRBD1 matching 7 bases. Germline lookup yields CDR1 SGHTA and CDR2 FQGNSA. V gave up 5 bases and J gave up 3 bases; unmatched junction bases: 4. There are 14 residues in the CDR3.

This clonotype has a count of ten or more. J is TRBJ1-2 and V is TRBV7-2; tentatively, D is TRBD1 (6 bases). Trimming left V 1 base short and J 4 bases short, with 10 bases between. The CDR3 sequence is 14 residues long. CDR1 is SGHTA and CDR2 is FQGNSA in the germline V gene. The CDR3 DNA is TGTGCCAGCAGCTTAGACAGGGAGGTCTATGGCTACACCTTC. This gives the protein CASSLDREVYGYTF.

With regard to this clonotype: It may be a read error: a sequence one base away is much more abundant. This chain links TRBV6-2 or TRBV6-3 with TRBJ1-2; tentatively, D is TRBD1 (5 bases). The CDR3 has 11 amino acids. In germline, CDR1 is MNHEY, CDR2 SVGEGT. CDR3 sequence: CASGYEGGYTF. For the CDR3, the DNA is TGTGCCAGCGGTTATGAGGGGGGCTACACCTTC.

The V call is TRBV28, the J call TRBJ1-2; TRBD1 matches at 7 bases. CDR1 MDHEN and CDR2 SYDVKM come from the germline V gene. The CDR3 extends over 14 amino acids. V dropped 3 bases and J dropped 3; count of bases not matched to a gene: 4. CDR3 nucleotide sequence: TGTGCCAGCAGTTTCTCCGACAGGGACTATGGCTACACCTTC. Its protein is CASSFSDRDYGYTF.

CDR3 DNA: TGCAGTGCTAGGGCCACGGGGGGAAACACCATATATTTT. It translates to CSARATGGNTIYF. V and J are TRBV20-1 and TRBJ1-3, with no clear D. The ends were cut back, 3 bases at V and 4 bases at J, with 10 bases in the middle. The CDR3 is 13 amino acids. Germline CDR1 and CDR2: DFQATT and SNEGSKA (reference sequence).

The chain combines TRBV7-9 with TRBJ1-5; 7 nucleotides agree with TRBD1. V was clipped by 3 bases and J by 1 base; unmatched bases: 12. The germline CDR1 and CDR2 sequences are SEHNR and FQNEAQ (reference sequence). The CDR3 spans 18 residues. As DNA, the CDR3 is TGTGCCAGCAGCTTTACTTTTACAGGGGCTGGAAGCAATCAGCCCCAGCATTTT. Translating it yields CASSFTFTGAGSNQPQHF. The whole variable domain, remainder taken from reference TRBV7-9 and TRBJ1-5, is DTGVSQNPRHKITKRGQNVTFRCDPISEHNRLYWYRQTLGQGPEFLTYFQNEAQLEKSRLLSDRFSAERPKGSFSTLEIQRTEQGDSAMYLCASSFTFTGAGSNQPQHFGDGTRLSIL.

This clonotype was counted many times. CDR3 protein: CASSLAPGRKETQYF. In nucleotides, the CDR3 is TGTGCCAGCAGCTTAGCGCCGGGCAGGAAAGAGACCCAGTACTTC. The chain is built from TRBV7-8 and TRBJ2-5, with D hard to call. CDR3 length: 15 residues. Deletions cut 0 bases from V and 3 bases from J, with 11 bases between. Germline CDR1 SGHVS, CDR2 FQNEAQ.

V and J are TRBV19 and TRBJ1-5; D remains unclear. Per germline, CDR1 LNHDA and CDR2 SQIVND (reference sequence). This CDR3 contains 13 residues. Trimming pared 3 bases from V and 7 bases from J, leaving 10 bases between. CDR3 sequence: CASSIPGPQPQHF. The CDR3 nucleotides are TGTGCCAGTAGTATCCCAGGCCCGCAGCCCCAGCATTTT.

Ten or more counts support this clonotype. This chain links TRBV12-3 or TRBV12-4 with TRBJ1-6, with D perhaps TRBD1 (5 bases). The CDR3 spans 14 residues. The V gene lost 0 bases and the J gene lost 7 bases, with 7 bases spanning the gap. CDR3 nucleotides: TGTGCCAGCAGTTTAGCAGGGGTGAATTCACCCCTCCACTTT. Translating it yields CASSLAGVNSPLHF.

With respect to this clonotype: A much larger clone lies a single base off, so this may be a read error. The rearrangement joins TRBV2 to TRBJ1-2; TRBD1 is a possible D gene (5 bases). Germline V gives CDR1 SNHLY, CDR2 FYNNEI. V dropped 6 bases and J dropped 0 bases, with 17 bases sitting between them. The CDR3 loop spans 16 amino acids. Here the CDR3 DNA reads TGTGCCAGCAGGGACGTCCAGGGCGTTGCTAACTATGGCTACACCTTC. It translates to CASRDVQGVANYGYTF. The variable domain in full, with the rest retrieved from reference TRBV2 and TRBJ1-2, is EPEVTQTPSHQVTQMGQEVILRCVPISNHLYFYWYRQILGQKVEFLVSFYNNEISEKSEIFDDQFSVERPDGSNFTLKIRSTKLEDSAMYFCASRDVQGVANYGYTFGSGTRLTVV.

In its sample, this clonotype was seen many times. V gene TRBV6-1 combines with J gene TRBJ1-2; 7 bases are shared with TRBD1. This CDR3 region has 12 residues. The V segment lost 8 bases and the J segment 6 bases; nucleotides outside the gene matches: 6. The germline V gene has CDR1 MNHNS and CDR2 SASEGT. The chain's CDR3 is CASLQGGNGYTF. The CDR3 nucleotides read TGTGCCAGCCTGCAGGGGGGAAATGGCTACACCTTC.

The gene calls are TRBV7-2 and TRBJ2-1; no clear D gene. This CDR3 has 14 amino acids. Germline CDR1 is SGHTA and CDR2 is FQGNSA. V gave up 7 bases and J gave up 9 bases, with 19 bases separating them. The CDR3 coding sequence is TGTGCCAGCACCGCATCCAAATCTTTTTCTGAGCAGTTCTTC. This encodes CASTASKSFSEQFF.

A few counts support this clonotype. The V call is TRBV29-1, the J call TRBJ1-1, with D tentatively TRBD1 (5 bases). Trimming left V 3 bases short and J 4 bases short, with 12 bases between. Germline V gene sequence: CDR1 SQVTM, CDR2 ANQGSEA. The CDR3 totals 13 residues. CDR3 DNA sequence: TGCAGCGTTGAGTCGGGGGTAGGCACTGAAGCTTTCTTT. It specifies CSVESGVGTEAFF.

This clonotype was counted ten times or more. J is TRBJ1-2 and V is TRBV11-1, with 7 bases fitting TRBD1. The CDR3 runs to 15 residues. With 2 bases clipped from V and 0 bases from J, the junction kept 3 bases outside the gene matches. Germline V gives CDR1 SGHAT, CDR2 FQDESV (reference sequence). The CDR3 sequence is CASSLRDSANYGYTF. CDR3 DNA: TGTGCCAGCAGCTTAAGGGACAGCGCTAACTATGGCTACACCTTC.

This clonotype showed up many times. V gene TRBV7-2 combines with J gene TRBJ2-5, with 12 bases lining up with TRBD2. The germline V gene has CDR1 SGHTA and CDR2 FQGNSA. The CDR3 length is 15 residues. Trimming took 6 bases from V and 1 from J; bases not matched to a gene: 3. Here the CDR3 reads CASRRTSGIQETQYF. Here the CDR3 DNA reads TGTGCCAGCAGACGGACTAGCGGGATCCAAGAGACCCAGTACTTC.

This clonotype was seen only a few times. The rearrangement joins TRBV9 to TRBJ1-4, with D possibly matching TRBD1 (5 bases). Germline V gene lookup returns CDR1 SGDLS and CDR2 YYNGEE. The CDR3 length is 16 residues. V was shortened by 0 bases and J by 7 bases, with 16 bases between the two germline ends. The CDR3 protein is CASSVAGGAQGEKLFF. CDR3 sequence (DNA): TGTGCCAGCAGCGTAGCGGGGGGAGCTCAGGGTGAAAAACTGTTTTTT.

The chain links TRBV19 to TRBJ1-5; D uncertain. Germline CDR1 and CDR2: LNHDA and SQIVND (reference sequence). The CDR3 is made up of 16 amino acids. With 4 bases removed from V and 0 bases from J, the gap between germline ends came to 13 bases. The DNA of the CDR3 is TGTGCCAGTAGTACGCAGGTTGGATATAGCAATCAGCCCCAGCATTTT. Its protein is CASSTQVGYSNQPQHF.

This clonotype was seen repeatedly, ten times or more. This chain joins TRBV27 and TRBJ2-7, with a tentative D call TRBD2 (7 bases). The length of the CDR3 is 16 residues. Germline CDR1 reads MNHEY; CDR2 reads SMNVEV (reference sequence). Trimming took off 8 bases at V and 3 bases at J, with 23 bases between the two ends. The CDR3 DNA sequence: TGTGCCAGCGGATCGCCGAGCGGGACAAATTTCTACGAGCAGTACTTC. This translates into CASGSPSGTNFYEQYF.

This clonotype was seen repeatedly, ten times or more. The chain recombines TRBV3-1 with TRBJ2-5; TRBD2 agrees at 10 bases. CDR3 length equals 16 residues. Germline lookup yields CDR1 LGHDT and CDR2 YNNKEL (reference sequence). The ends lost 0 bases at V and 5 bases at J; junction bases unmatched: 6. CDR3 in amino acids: CASSQDPSGRGETQYF. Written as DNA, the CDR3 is TGTGCCAGCAGCCAAGACCCTAGCGGGAGAGGGGAGACCCAGTACTTC.

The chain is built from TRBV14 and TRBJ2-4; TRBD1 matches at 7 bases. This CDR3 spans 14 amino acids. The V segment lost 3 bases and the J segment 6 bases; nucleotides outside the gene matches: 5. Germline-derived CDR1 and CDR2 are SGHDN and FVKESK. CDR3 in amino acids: CASSHSTGANIQYF. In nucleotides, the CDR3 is TGTGCCAGCAGCCATTCTACAGGGGCAAACATTCAGTACTTC.

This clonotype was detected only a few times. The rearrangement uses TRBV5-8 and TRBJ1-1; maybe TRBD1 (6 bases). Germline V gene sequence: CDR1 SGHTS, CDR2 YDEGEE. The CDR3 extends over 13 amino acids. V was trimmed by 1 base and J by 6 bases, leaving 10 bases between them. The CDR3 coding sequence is TGTGCCAGCAGCTTGTACAGGGCTCCTGAAGCTTTCTTT. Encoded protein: CASSLYRAPEAFF.